This T cell receptor (beta chain) was observed in a study of T cells in Graves' hyperthyroidism and ophthalmopathy (dated by TCRdb to 2018 to 2020). Notes on the research overall: Peripheral blood was collected at initial diagnosis, before any treatment. To identify TCR V-J signatures that set the groups apart, the researchers used a discovery cohort of 100 patients, made up of 40 to 45 with Graves' ophthalmopathy and about 60 with stable Graves' hyperthyroidism. Prospective prediction of ophthalmopathy was tested in an independent validation cohort of 18 to 20 hyperthyroidism patients and 15 to 17 patients who later progressed to ophthalmopathy. The 100 discovery patients were divided at random into training and test sets in a 7:3 ratio. The study also compared thyroid tissue and blood T-cell repertoires from 5 to 7 Graves' hyperthyroidism patients. After blood sampling, hyperthyroidism patients were treated with methimazole at a starting dose of 30 mg daily, and ophthalmopathy patients were treated with high-dose intravenous methylprednisolone. The paper reports TCR Vbeta CDR3 sequencing of over 130 peripheral blood samples: under 45 ophthalmopathy, approximately 74 hyperthyroidism and about 17 progressor patients. Results the study describes overall, beyond this receptor: During validation, the model predicted progression to ophthalmopathy a median of approximately 6.5 months ahead of onset, with more than 55% sensitivity and about 75% specificity. Most expanded thyroid clonotypes (frequency above 0.001) were also detected in blood, a finding suggesting that blood repertoires may reflect thyroid immune responses. Ophthalmopathy was separated from stable hyperthyroidism by a 13 V-J signature model, with about 88% sensitivity and approximately 81% specificity obtained in cross-validation and 80%/75% obtained in testing. Sample size was not statistically predetermined, and investigators were not blinded to group allocation.

Graves' hyperthyroidism was defined as stable when no progression to ophthalmopathy occurred over 18 months of follow-up. Hyperthyroidism patients were newly diagnosed, with disease duration under 2 months, and aged 18 to 65 years. Exclusion was applied to patients with uncontrolled infections, other autoimmune diseases, pregnancy or lactation. Diagnoses were established on the basis of clinical symptoms, serum thyroxine and TRAb, thyroid ultrasound, and orbital computed tomography. Ficoll-Paque density gradient centrifugation was used to isolate PBMCs from about 9 ml of fresh peripheral blood. Trizol reagent was used to extract total RNA, and RNA quality was then checked on an Agilent 2100 Bioanalyzer. Cut back by 4 bases and 5 bases, the V and J ends lie 12 bases apart. Sequences MGHRA (CDR1) and YSYEKL (CDR2) are obtained from the germline V gene. Inclusive of the bounding cysteine and phenylalanine, the CDR3 is 13 residues long. Only the CDR3 DNA stays, 39 bases, in frame from base 1.

TCR beta CDR3 regions were amplified from RNA transcripts. The first round of RT-PCR for the TCR CDR3 was performed with the HTBI primer set and the Qiagen OneStep RT-PCR kit. Libraries were constructed in a second round of multiplex PCR, after which size selection and purification were carried out. The libraries were sequenced on an Illumina HiSeq2000 using paired-end 100 bp reads. The source study handled its data this way. SOAPnuke was used to process the raw data, throwing out any read that contained adapters or uncalled bases, had a mean Phred below 15, or lacked an exact constant-primer or identifier match. High-quality paired reads were merged using COPE v1.2.5, and each unique nucleotide sequence was defined as a clonotype. Clonotypes were aligned to IMGT TRBV, TRBD and TRBJ reference segments using MiTCR v1.1. The analysis was restricted to V-J combinations with a frequency above 0.0001, which together covered 99% to 99.2% of the repertoires. The TCS score was defined as the ratio of F50 (clonal expansion) to E x V (chaos), calculated using BLOSUM62-based TCRdist between CDR3 peptides within each V-J. Welch's t-statistics and random forest reduced around 510 V-J features to 10 to 15, which were used in a naive Bayes classifier (R e1071). TCRdb applied fastp at Q25 and MiXCR to the public reads, then kept only in-frame beta chains. Rows with one shared CDR3 protein collapse into an entry with the most common genes and DNA. None of the V and J calls come from the authors' own analysis; TCRdb made them. Within this sample are a few hundred thousand distinct CDR3 sequences, with 15% to 19% of them counted one time only. Over 12% of the sample is held by the ten biggest clonotypes.

Turning to this clonotype: Its antigen is unknown. Base qualities were left out, and no much larger clone turns up one base away.

The sequence links TRBV4-1 to TRBJ2-7, and the D gene may be TRBD1, 5 bases matching. The source of this sequence is a woman aged 18 to 35 with Graves' hyperthyroidism. The specimen was blood. This receptor carries the CDR3 CASSRQGQDEQYF. The sequenced DNA: TGCGCCAGCAGCCGCCAGGGCCAGGACGAGCAGTACTTC.